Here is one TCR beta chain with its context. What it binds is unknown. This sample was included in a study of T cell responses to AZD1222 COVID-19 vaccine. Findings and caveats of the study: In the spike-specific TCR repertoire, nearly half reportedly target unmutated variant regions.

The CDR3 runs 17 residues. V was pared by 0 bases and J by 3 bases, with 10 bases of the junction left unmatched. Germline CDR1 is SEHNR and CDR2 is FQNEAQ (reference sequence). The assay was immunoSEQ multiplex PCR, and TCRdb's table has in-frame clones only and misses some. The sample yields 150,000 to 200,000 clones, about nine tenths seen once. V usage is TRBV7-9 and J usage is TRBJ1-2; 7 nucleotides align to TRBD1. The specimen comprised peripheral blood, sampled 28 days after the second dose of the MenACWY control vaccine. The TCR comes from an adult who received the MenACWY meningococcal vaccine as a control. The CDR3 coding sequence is TGTGCCAGCAGCTTAGCCTCGGGACAGAGTAGATACTATGGCTACACCTTC. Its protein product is CASSLASGQSRYYGYTF.